These T cell receptor beta chains were read from a single sample in a study of T-cell reconstitution after alpha-beta-depleted transplantation in children. Each CDR3 protein gets one entry after TCRdb re-called the PCR reads with MiXCR. This table has fewer than 750,000 distinct CDR3 sequences, 25% to 30% appearing once. Sequences were derived from PBMCs, sampled before TCRalphabeta/CD19-depleted stem cell transplant. Receptors were obtained from a boy in the first two years of life with Wiskott-Aldrich syndrome, due to receive a stem cell transplant. CDR3s include the opening cysteine and the closing phenylalanine or tryptophan. The D gene is left open where the match is weak. A clone size is listed for some rows: how often the clone was seen (once, few, many), or a class if it is expanded.

CDR3 protein	CDR3 DNA	V gene	clone size	D gene	J gene
CASSLAGLAGGNLNEQFF	TGTGCCAGCAGTTTGGCGGGACTAGCGGGAGGGAATTTGAATGAGCAGTTCTTC	TRBV27	few	TRBD2	TRBJ2-1
CASSPQREVSGELFF	TGTGCCAGCTCACCACAGCGGGAGGTCTCCGGGGAGCTGTTTTTT	TRBV18	.	TRBD2	TRBJ2-2
CASSLSSGSYNEQFF	TGTGCCAGCAGCTTATCTAGCGGGAGCTACAATGAGCAGTTCTTC	TRBV5-1	many	TRBD2	TRBJ2-1
CAISESRDEQFF	TGTGCCATCAGTGAGTCTAGGGATGAGCAGTTCTTC	TRBV10-3	.	.	TRBJ2-1
CAWREQLNSYEQYF	TGTGCCTGGAGGGAACAGCTCAACTCCTACGAGCAGTACTTC	TRBV30	.	.	TRBJ2-7
CSVGDRASTDTQYF	TGCAGCGTGGGGGACAGGGCTAGCACAGATACGCAGTATTTT	TRBV29-1	few	TRBD1	TRBJ2-3
CASSSTRGVHEQYF	TGTGCCAGCAGTTCAACTAGGGGAGTCCACGAGCAGTACTTC	TRBV12-3/TRBV12-4	.	.	TRBJ2-7
CASSPGSYSNQPQHF	TGTGCCAGCAGCCCTGGGAGTTATAGCAATCAGCCCCAGCATTTT	TRBV6-2/TRBV6-3	.	.	TRBJ1-5
CASSYPSNQPQHF	TGTGCCAGCAGTTACCCGAGTAATCAGCCCCAGCATTTT	TRBV28	few	.	TRBJ1-5
CASSLDAGLRYEQYF	TGCGCCAGCAGCTTGGACGCGGGACTGCGCTACGAGCAGTACTTC	TRBV5-1	few	.	TRBJ2-7
CSARDQRVNSPLHF	TGCAGTGCTAGAGATCAGCGTGTGAATTCACCCCTCCACTTT	TRBV20-1	.	.	TRBJ1-6
CSATLTGADTQYF	TGCAGTGCTACTTTAACAGGTGCAGATACGCAGTATTTT	TRBV20-1	.	.	TRBJ2-3
CASIPGGSYNEQFF	TGTGCCAGCATACCGGGTGGCTCCTACAATGAGCAGTTCTTC	TRBV2	.	.	TRBJ2-1
CASSTQWLGQENEQYF	TGTGCCAGCAGCACACAATGGTTGGGGCAGGAGAACGAGCAGTACTTC	TRBV21-1	.	.	TRBJ2-7
CASSQAPSAHTGELFF	TGTGCCAGCAGCCAAGCCCCAAGCGCCCACACCGGGGAGCTGTTTTTT	TRBV14	few	.	TRBJ2-2
CSARVEGLHEQYF	TGCAGTGCTAGAGTAGAGGGGCTCCACGAGCAGTACTTC	TRBV20-1	few	.	TRBJ2-7
CSARNPVGTEAFF	TGCAGTGCTAGAAACCCGGTAGGCACTGAAGCTTTCTTT	TRBV20-1	.	.	TRBJ1-1
CSAGSLAGLSTGELFF	TGCAGCGCCGGCAGCCTAGCGGGCCTTTCCACCGGGGAGCTGTTTTTT	TRBV29-1	few	TRBD2	TRBJ2-2